This T cell receptor beta chain stems from a study of shared clonotypes between healthy human individuals. Original processing methods: ImmunoSEQ yielded junction-only sequences lacking quality scores, so filtering differed. Produced via immunoSEQ multiplex PCR; TCRdb's table is partial and in-frame only. V, J and clone size are those of that table, while D and trimming were read from the DNA. The sample has 1.4 million to 1.5 million clones, around 95% seen once. Per the germline V gene, CDR1 is SGHTA and CDR2 is FQGTGA. Trimming cost V 5 bases and J 4 bases, with 8 bases left between them. The CDR3 has 13 amino acids. Memory CD4+ cells were the fraction left after CD45RA+ naive selection.

The TCR was taken from a man between 25 and 39 years old in good health. The material sequenced was naive CD4+ T cells sorted from blood. Subset in this sample: CD45RA+ positively selected. The rearrangement links TRBV7-3 to TRBJ2-2, with D unresolved. This CDR3 is CASSLSSTGELFF. The DNA for the CDR3 is TGTGCCAGCAGCCTCTCGAGCACCGGGGAGCTGTTTTTT.